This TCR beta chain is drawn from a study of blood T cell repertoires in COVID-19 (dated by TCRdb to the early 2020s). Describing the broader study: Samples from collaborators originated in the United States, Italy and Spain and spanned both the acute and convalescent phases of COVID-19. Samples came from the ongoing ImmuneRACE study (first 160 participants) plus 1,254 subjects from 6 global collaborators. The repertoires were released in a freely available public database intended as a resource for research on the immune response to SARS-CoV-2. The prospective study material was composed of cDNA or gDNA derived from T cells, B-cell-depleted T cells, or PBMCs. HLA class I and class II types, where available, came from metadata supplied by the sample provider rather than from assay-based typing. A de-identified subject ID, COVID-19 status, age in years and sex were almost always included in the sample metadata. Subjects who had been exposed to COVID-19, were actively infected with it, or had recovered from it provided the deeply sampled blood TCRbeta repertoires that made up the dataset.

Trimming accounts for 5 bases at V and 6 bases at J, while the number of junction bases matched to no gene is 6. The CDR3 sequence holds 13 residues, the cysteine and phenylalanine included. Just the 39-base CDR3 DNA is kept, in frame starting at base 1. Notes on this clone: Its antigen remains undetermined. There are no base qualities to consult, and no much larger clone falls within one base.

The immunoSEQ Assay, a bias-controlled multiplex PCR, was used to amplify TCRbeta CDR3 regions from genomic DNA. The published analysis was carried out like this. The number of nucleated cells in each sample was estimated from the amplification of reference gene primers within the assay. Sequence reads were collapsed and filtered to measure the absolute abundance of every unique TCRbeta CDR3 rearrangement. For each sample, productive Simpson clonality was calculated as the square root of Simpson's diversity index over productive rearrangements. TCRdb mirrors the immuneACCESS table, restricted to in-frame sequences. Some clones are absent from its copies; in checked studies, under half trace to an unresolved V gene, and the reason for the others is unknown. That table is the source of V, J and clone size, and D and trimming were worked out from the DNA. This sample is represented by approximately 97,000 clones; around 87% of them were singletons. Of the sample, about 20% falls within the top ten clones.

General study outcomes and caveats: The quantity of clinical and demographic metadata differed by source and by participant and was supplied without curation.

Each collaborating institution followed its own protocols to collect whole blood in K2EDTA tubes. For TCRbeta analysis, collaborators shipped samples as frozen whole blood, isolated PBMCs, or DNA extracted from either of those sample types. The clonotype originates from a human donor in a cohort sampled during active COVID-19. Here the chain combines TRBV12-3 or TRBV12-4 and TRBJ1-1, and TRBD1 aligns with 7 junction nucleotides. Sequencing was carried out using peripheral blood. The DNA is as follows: TGTGCCAGCAGTCCCTCGACAGGGCCTGAAGCTTTCTTT. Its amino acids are CASSPSTGPEAFF.